This T cell receptor beta chain appears in the sequencing data of a study of T cell responses to AZD1222 COVID-19 vaccine. Sequencing used immunoSEQ multiplex PCR; TCRdb keeps in-frame clones, though not all of them. The data show 95,000 to 150,000 clones, 84% seen once. This CDR3 has 13 residues. The ends were cut back, 10 bases at V and 0 bases at J, with 11 bases in the middle. Germline loops: CDR1 ENHRY, CDR2 SYGVKD. As to this clone: The antigen is unknown.

Study results and caveats: Nearly half of the spike-specific TCRs reportedly recognize variant regions that carry no mutations.

It was second doses at about 4 or about 12 weeks that were pooled. Sample: peripheral blood, taken 28 days after the second AZD1222 dose. The chain is built from TRBV10-3 and TRBJ2-3, with a tentative D call TRBD1 (5 bases). The receptor comes from an adult who received the AZD1222 COVID-19 vaccine. The chain's CDR3 is CATTGTSTDTQYF. In DNA, the CDR3 is TGTGCCACAACAGGCACTAGCACAGATACGCAGTATTTT.